Presented here are 18 T cell receptor beta chains from one specimen sequenced in a study of T cell changes during pregnancy in multiple sclerosis. Assay used: immunoSEQ multiplex PCR; TCRdb lists only in-frame clones, some missing. The data contain 30,000 to 40,000 clones, roughly nine tenths of them singletons. This sample comprised CD4+ T cells from peripheral blood mononuclear cells, obtained after pregnancy. The receptors stem from a female donor in good health, enrolled as a control in a pregnancy study.

The rearrangement uses TRBV7-9 and TRBJ1-4, with TRBD1 identical over 10 bases. Germline V gene lookup returns CDR1 SEHNR and CDR2 FQNEAQ (reference sequence). The CDR3 contains 18 residues. Losses at the gene ends were 5 bases for V and 4 bases for J; bases not matched to a gene: 13. The CDR3 sequence is CASSRKLGQGPSNEKLFF. Here the CDR3 DNA reads TGTGCCAGCAGCCGAAAATTGGGACAGGGGCCGAGTAATGAAAAACTGTTTTTT.

The chain couples TRBV11-1 to TRBJ2-1; weak D call: TRBD2 (5 bases). Trimming left V 3 bases short and J 2 bases short, with 5 bases between. CDR3 length equals 13 residues. Germline CDR1 reads SGHAT; CDR2 reads FQDESV (reference sequence). The CDR3 DNA is TGTGCCAGCAGCTTGGGAGCCTACAATGAGCAGTTCTTC. The encoded protein is CASSLGAYNEQFF.

CDR3: CASSPRTGWNIQYF. For the CDR3, the DNA is TGTGCCAGCAGCCCCCGGACAGGGTGGAACATTCAGTACTTC. V usage is TRBV7-2 and J usage is TRBJ2-4; 8 bases are a match to TRBD1. In germline, CDR1 is SGHTA, CDR2 FQGNSA. V lost 5 bases to trimming and J lost 7 bases; unmatched junction nucleotides: 7. The CDR3 consists of 14 residues.

This clone was counted between two and nine times. This chain joins TRBV2 and TRBJ1-6, with a possible D match to TRBD1 (5 bases). CDR3 length: 16 residues. Germline V lookup: CDR1 SNHLY, CDR2 FYNNEI. V was clipped by 5 bases and J by 0 bases, with 11 bases between them. CDR3 nucleotide sequence: TGTGCCAGCAGTATCCGACAGAGCTCCTATAATTCACCCCTCCACTTT. It codes for CASSIRQSSYNSPLHF. The full variable domain, rest sourced from reference TRBV2 and TRBJ1-6, is EPEVTQTPSHQVTQMGQEVILRCVPISNHLYFYWYRQILGQKVEFLVSFYNNEISEKSEIFDDQFSVERPDGSNFTLKIRSTKLEDSAMYFCASSIRQSSYNSPLHFGNGTRLTVT.

The chain's CDR3 is CTLGGNTEAFF. The CDR3 coding sequence is TGTACGCTCGGGGGGAACACTGAAGCTTTCTTT. The chain employs TRBV6-1 and TRBJ1-1; a weak D match, TRBD1 (5 bases). CDR1 is MNHNS and CDR2 is SASEGT in the germline V gene. This CDR3 contains 11 residues.

This clone was observed once. The rearrangement uses TRBV7-2 and TRBJ1-4; D gene unclear. From germline, CDR1 is SGHTA and CDR2 FQGNSA. The length of the CDR3 is 16 residues. Trimming removed 0 bases from V and 8 bases from J, with 16 bases in between. Written as DNA, the CDR3 is TGTGCCAGCAGCTTAGCTTCTGGGCAGCCTGGGGAAAAACTGTTTTTT. It translates to CASSLASGQPGEKLFF.

The V call is TRBV27, the J call TRBJ2-7, with D maybe TRBD2 (6 bases). This CDR3 contains 14 residues. Trimming pared 3 bases from V and 7 bases from J, leaving 16 bases between. Per germline, CDR1 MNHEY and CDR2 SMNVEV (reference sequence). The CDR3 loop is CASSLGYTGGEQYF. CDR3 nucleotide sequence: TGTGCCAGCAGTTTGGGGTACACTGGGGGGGAGCAGTACTTC.

This chain links TRBV28 with TRBJ1-3; TRBD1 matches at 7 bases. CDR1 is MDHEN and CDR2 is SYDVKM in the germline V gene. This CDR3 has 17 residues. The junction had 9 bases not matched to a gene; V was cut back by 4 bases and J by 0 bases. CDR3 in DNA: TGTGCCAGCAGTTCGCCGGGACAGCCGAACTCTGGAAACACCATATATTTT. The encoded protein is CASSSPGQPNSGNTIYF.

This sequence joins TRBV10-3 and TRBJ2-5, with TRBD1 as a possible D gene (6 bases). This CDR3 spans 13 amino acids. Trimming removed 4 bases at V and 7 bases at J, with 13 bases between. Germline values: CDR1 ENHRY, CDR2 SYGVKD. The CDR3: CAISVGGAATQYF. In DNA form, the CDR3 reads TGTGCCATCAGTGTAGGGGGAGCCGCGACCCAGTACTTC.

This clone was detected only once. The chain uses TRBV6-5 and TRBJ1-2, with TRBD1 as a possible D gene (6 bases). Trimming removed 7 bases from V and 5 bases from J, with 17 bases in between. CDR3 length: 14 residues. The germline CDR1 and CDR2 sequences are MNHEY and SVGAGI. The CDR3 reads CASKSGGAGYGYTF. The CDR3 DNA reads as TGTGCCAGCAAGTCGGGGGGCGCGGGGTATGGCTACACCTTC.

The rearrangement joins TRBV10-3 to TRBJ2-1, with TRBD2 matching 9 bases. In germline, CDR1 is ENHRY, CDR2 SYGVKD. V was clipped by 6 bases and J by 0 bases; unmatched bases: 12. The length of the CDR3 is 18 residues. CDR3 coding DNA: TGTGCCATCAGGGAGACTAGCGGAAAGAATACCTCCTACAATGAGCAGTTCTTC. It is translated as CAIRETSGKNTSYNEQFF.

This CDR3 reads CASTRGTSDYGYTF. CDR3 bases: TGTGCCAGCACCCGAGGGACATCGGACTATGGCTACACCTTC. This chain connects TRBV6-1 to TRBJ1-2, with a weak D call TRBD1 (6 bases). V lost 7 bases to trimming and J lost 3 bases, with 15 bases between them. The CDR3 is made up of 14 amino acids. The germline V gene has CDR1 MNHNS and CDR2 SASEGT.

This chain connects TRBV6-1 to TRBJ1-3; tentative D call: TRBD1 (5 bases). Germline V gene data show CDR1 as MNHNS and CDR2 as SASEGT. This CDR3 has 18 residues. V lost 2 bases and J 4 bases, leaving 21 bases between the germline ends. The DNA of the CDR3 is TGTGCCAGCAGTGAAAGCCTCAGACAGAGAACCTCGGGAAACACCATATATTTT. Encoded protein: CASSESLRQRTSGNTIYF.

The chain employs TRBV29-1 and TRBJ2-1, with TRBD2 matching 8 bases. Germline-derived CDR1 and CDR2 are SQVTM and ANQGSEA. This CDR3 is built from 14 residues. The J segment lost 3 bases and the V segment lost 4 bases, leaving 5 bases of the junction unmatched. The DNA of the CDR3 is TGCAGCGTTGCGCTTAGCGGGGTCTACAATGAGCAGTTCTTC. Translated: CSVALSGVYNEQFF.

The rearrangement joins TRBV5-4 to TRBJ2-1; 14 bases fit TRBD2. V trimming: 3 bases; J trimming: 5 bases; junction bases outside the gene matches: 7. The CDR3 is 17 amino acids. In germline, CDR1 is SGHNT, CDR2 YYREEE (reference sequence). CDR3 in amino acids: CASSSGGTSGRHNEQFF. The DNA for the CDR3 is TGTGCCAGCAGCTCCGGCGGGACTAGCGGGAGACACAATGAGCAGTTCTTC.

A single count supports this clone. The chain uses TRBV11-2 and TRBJ2-7, with D possibly being TRBD1 (6 bases). V lost 1 base and J lost 3, with 16 bases in between. This CDR3 has 16 residues. The germline CDR1 and CDR2 sequences are SGHAT and FQNNGV. The CDR3 nucleotides read TGTGCCAGCAGCTTAGTAGGGGGACCCTATGACTACGAGCAGTACTTC. This translates into CASSLVGGPYDYEQYF.

This chain uses TRBV29-1 with TRBJ2-2, with 10 nucleotides matching TRBD2. V shed 4 bases, J shed 2 bases, and the junction held 7 bases outside the gene matches. The CDR3 has 16 residues. Germline values: CDR1 SQVTM, CDR2 ANQGSEA. The CDR3 DNA follows: TGCAGCGTTGTTCCTAGCGGGGGATATAACACCGGGGAGCTGTTTTTT. As protein: CSVVPSGGYNTGELFF.

The V gene is TRBV6-1, the J gene TRBJ2-4, with 10 nucleotides matching TRBD1. V lost 2 bases to trimming and J lost 9 bases; unmatched junction nucleotides: 7. CDR1 and CDR2 from the germline V gene are MNHNS and SASEGT. The CDR3 totals 15 residues. CDR3 loop: CASSEPDRGNIIQYF. Written as DNA, the CDR3 is TGTGCCAGCAGTGAACCGGACAGGGGGAATATCATTCAGTACTTC.